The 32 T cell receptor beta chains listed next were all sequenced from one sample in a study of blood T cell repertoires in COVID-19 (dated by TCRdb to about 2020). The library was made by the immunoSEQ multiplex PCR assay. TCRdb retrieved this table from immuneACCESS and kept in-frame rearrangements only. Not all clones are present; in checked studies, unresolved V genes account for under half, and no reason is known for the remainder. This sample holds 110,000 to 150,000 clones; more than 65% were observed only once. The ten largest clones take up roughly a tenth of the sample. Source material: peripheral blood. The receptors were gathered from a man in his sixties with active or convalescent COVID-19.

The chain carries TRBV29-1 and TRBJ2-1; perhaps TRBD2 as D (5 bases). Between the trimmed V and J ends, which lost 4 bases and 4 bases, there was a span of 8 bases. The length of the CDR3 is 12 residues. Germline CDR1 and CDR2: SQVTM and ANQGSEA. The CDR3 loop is CSVAEGYNEQFF. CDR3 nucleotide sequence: TGCAGCGTTGCTGAGGGTTACAATGAGCAGTTCTTC.

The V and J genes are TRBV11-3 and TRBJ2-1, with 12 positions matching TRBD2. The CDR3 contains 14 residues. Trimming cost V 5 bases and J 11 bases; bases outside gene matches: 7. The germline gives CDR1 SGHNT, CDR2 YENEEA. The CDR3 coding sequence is TGTGCCAGCAGCCGCCGGACTAGCGGGGACCAGCAGTTCTTC. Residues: CASSRRTSGDQQFF.

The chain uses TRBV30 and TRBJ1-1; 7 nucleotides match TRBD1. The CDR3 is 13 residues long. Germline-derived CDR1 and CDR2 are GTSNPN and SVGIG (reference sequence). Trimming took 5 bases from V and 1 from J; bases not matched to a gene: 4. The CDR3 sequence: CAWARQGNTEAFF. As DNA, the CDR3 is TGTGCCTGGGCGAGACAGGGGAACACTGAAGCTTTCTTT. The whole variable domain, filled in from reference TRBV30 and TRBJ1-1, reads SQTIHQWPATLVQPVGSPLSLECTVEGTSNPNLYWYRQAAGRGLQLLFYSVGIGQISSEVPQNLSASRPQDRQFILSSKKLLLSDSGFYLCAWARQGNTEAFFGQGTRLTVV.

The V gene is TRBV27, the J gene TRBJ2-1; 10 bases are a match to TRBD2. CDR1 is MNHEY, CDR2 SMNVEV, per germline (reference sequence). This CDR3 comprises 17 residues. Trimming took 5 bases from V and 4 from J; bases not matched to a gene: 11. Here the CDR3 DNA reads TGTGCCAGCAGTACAAGATCGACTAGCGGGTGGTACAATGAGCAGTTCTTC. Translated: CASSTRSTSGWYNEQFF.

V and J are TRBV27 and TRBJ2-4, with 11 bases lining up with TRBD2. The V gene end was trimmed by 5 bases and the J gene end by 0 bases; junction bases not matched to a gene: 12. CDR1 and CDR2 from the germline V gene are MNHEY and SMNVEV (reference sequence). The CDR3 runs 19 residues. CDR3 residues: CASSPTPGTSGLAKNIQYF. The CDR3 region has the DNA TGTGCCAGCAGTCCAACACCCGGGACTAGCGGATTAGCCAAAAACATTCAGTACTTC.

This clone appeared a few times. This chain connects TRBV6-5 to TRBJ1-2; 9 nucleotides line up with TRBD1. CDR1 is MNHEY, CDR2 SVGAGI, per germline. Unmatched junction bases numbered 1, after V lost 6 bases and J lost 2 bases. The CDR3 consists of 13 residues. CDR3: CASRQGANYGYTF. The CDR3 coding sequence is TGTGCCAGCAGACAGGGGGCCAACTATGGCTACACCTTC.

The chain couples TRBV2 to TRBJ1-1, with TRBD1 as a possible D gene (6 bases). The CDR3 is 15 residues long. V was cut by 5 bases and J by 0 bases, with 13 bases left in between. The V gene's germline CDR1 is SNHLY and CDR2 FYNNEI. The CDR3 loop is CASSPPGTLNTEAFF. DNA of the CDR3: TGTGCCAGCAGTCCTCCGGGGACACTGAACACTGAAGCTTTCTTT.

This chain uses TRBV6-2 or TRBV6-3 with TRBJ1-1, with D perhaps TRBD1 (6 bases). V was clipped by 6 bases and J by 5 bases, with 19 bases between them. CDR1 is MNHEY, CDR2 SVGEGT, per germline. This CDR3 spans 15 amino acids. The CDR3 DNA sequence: TGTGCCAGCAGACCTTCCAGGGGAGGGAGAACTGAAGCTTTCTTT. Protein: CASRPSRGGRTEAFF.

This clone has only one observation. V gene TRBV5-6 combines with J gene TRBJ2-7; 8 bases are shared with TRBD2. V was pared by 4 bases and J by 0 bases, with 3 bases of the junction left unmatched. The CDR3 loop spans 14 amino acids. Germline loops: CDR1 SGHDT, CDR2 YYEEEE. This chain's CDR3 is CASSVAGGSYEQYV. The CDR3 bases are TGTGCCAGCAGCGTCGCGGGAGGCTCCTACGAGCAGTACGTC.

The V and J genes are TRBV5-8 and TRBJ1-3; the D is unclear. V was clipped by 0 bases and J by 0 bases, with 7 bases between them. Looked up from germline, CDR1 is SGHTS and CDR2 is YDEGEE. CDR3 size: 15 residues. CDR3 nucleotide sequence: TGTGCCAGCAGCTTGGGCAGTACCTCTGGAAACACCATATATTTT. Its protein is CASSLGSTSGNTIYF.

CDR3 in DNA: TGTGCCAGCAGCTTAGTTCTTGGGGAGAGGGATACGCAGTATTTT. Translation: CASSLVLGERDTQYF. The rearrangement uses TRBV7-2 and TRBJ2-3, with D maybe TRBD2 (5 bases). Germline V gene data show CDR1 as SGHTA and CDR2 as FQGNSA. V dropped 1 base and J dropped 6 bases, with 14 bases sitting between them. The CDR3 totals 15 residues.

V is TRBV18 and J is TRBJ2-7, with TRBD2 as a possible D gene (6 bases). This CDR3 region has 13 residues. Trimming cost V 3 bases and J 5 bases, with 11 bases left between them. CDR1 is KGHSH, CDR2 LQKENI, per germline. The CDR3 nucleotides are TGTGCCAGCTCACCGTCCCGCGGGGACGAGCAGTACTTC. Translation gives CASSPSRGDEQYF.

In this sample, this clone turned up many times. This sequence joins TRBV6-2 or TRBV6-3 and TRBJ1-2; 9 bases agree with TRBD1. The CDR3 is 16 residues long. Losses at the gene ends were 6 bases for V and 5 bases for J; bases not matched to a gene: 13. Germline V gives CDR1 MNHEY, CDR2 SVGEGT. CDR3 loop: CASSSLPGQGSYGYTF. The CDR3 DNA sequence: TGTGCCAGCAGCTCCTTGCCGGGACAGGGCTCGTATGGCTACACCTTC.

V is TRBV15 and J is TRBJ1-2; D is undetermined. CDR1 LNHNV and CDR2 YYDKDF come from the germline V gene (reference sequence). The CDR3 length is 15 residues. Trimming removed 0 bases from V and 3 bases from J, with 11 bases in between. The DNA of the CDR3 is TGTGCCACCAGCAGAGATGGAGGCGGCGACTATGGCTACACCTTC. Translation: CATSRDGGGDYGYTF.

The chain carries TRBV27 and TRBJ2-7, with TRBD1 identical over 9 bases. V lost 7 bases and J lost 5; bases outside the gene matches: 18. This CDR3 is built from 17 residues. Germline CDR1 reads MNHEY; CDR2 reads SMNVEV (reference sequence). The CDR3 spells CASTGLIAGTGNHEQYF. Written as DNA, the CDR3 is TGTGCCAGCACCGGTCTCATTGCCGGGACAGGGAACCACGAGCAGTACTTC.

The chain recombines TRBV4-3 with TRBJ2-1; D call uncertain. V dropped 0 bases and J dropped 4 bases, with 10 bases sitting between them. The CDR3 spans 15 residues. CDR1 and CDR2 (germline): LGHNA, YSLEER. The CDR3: CASSQDSVVYNEQFF. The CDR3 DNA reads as TGCGCCAGCAGCCAAGATTCGGTAGTTTACAATGAGCAGTTCTTC.

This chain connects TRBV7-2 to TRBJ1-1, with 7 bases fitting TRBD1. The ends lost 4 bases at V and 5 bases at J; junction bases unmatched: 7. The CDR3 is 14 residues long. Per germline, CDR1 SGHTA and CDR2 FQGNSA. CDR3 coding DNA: TGTGCCAGCAGCTCCCAACAGGGGAGAACTGAAGCTTTCTTT. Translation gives CASSSQQGRTEAFF.

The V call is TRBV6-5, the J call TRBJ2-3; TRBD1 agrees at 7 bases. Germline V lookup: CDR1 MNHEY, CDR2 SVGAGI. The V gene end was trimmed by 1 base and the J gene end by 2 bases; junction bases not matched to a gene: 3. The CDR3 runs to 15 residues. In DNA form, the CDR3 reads TGTGCCAGCAGTTACTTCGGGACAGACACAGATACGCAGTATTTT. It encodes CASSYFGTDTDTQYF.

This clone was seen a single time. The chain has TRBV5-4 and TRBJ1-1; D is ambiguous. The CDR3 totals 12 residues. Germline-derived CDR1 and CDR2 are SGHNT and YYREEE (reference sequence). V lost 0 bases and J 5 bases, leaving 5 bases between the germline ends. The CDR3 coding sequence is TGTGCCAGCAGCTTGGCGGTTACTGAAGCTTTCTTT. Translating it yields CASSLAVTEAFF.

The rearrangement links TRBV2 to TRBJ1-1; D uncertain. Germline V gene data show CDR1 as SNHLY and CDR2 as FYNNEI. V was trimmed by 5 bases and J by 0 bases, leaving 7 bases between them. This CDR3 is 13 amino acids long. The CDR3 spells CASSIQLNTEAFF. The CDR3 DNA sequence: TGTGCCAGCAGTATACAGTTGAACACTGAAGCTTTCTTT.

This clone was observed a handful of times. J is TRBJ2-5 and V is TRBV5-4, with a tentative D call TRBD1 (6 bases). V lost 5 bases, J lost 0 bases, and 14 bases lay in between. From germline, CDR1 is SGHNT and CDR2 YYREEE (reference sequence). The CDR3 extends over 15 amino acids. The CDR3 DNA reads TGTGCCAGCAGACTGATACGGGACAACCAAGAGACCCAGTACTTC. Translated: CASRLIRDNQETQYF.

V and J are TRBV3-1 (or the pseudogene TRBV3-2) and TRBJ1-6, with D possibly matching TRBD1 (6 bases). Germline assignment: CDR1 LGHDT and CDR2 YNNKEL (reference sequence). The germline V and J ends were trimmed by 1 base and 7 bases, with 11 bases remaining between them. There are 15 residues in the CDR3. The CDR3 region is CASSQVEQGNSPLHF. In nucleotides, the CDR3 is TGTGCCAGCAGCCAAGTAGAGCAGGGGAATTCACCCCTCCACTTT.

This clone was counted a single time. In DNA, the CDR3 is TGTGCCAGCAGCCCGGGACAATTCCAAGAGACCCAGTACTTC. Encoded protein: CASSPGQFQETQYF. The V and J genes are TRBV25-1 and TRBJ2-5; D may be TRBD1 (6 bases). This CDR3 is 14 amino acids long. Trimming cost V 6 bases and J 1 base, with 12 bases left between them. Per the germline V gene, CDR1 is MGHDK and CDR2 is SYGVNS.

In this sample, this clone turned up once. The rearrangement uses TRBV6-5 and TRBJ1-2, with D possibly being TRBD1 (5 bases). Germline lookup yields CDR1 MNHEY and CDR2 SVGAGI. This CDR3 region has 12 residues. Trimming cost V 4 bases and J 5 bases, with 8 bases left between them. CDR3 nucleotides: TGTGCCAGCAGTTCCGGACATTATGGCTACACCTTC. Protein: CASSSGHYGYTF.

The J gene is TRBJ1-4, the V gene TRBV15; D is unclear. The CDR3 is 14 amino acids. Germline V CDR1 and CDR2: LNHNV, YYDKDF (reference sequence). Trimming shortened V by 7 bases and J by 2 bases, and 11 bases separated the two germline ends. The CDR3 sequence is CATTPEGTNEKLFF. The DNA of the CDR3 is TGTGCCACCACACCAGAGGGTACTAATGAAAAACTGTTTTTT.

The CDR3 DNA is TGTGCTAGTGGTTTGCGCCTAGCGGGGGGGATTTATAGCACAGATACGCAGTATTTT. Protein: CASGLRLAGGIYSTDTQYF. This rearrangement joins TRBV12-5 to TRBJ2-3; TRBD2 aligns across 12 bases. Germline CDR1 LGHNT, CDR2 FRNRAP. J was trimmed by 0 bases and V by 2 bases; bases with no gene match: 9. The CDR3 contains 19 residues.

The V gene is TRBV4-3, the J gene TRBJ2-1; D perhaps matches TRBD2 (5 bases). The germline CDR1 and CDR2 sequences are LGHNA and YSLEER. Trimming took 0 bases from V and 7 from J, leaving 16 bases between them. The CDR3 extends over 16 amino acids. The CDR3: CASSQESASSANEQFF. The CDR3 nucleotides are TGCGCCAGCAGCCAAGAATCCGCTAGCTCGGCTAATGAGCAGTTCTTC.

For the CDR3, the DNA is TGTGCCTGGAGTGTACAAGGTCTGGCACAGGGTATCTATGGCTACACCTTC. Its translation: CAWSVQGLAQGIYGYTF. The gene calls are TRBV30 and TRBJ1-2, with a possible D match to TRBD1 (6 bases). Germline V gives CDR1 GTSNPN, CDR2 SVGIG (reference sequence). V shed 0 bases and J shed 4 bases, with 21 bases lying between them. The CDR3 has 17 amino acids.

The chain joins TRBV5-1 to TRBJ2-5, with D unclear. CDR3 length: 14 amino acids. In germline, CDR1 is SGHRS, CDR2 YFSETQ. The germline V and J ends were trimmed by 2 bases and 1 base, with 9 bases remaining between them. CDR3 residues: CASSLYSFQETQYF. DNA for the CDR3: TGCGCCAGCAGCTTATACAGCTTCCAAGAGACCCAGTACTTC. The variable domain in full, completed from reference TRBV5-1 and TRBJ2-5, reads KAGVTQTPRYLIKTRGQQVTLSCSPISGHRSVSWYQQTPGQGLQFLFEYFSETQRNKGNFPGRFSGRQFSNSRSEMNVSTLELGDSALYLCASSLYSFQETQYFGPGTRLLVL.

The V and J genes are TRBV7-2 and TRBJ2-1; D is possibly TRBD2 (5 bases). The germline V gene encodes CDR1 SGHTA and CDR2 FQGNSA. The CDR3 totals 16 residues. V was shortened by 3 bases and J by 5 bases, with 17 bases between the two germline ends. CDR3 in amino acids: CASSLNTRTLNNEQFF. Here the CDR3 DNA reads TGTGCCAGCAGCTTGAATACTCGGACTTTGAACAATGAGCAGTTCTTC.

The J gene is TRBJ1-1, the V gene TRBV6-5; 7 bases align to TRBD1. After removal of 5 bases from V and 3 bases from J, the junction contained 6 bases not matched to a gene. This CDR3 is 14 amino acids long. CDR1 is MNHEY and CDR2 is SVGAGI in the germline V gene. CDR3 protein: CASSLNRGYTEAFF. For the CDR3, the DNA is TGTGCCAGCAGTCTTAACAGGGGATACACTGAAGCTTTCTTT.

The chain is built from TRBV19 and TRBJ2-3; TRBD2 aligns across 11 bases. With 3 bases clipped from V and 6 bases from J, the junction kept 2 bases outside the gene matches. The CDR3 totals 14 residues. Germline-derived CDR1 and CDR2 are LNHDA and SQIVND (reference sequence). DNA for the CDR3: TGTGCCAGTAGTATCCCTAGCGGGAGGGATACGCAGTATTTT. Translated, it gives CASSIPSGRDTQYF.